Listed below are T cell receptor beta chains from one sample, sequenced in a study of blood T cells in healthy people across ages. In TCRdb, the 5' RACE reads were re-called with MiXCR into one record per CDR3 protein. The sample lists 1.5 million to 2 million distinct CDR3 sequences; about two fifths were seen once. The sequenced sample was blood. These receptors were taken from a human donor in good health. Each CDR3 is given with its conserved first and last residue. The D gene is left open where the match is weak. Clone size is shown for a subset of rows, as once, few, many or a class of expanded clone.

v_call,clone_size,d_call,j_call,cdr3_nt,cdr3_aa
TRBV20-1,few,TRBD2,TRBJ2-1,TGCAGTGCTAGAGGACTAGCGGGGTGGCCTGTCAATGAGCAGTTCTTC,CSARGLAGWPVNEQFF
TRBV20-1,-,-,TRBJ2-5,TGCAGTGCCCACAGGTACCAAGAGACCCAGTACTTC,CSAHRYQETQYF
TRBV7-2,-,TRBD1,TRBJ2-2,TGTGCCACCCGGGACAGGGAGGCCCTGACGAACACCGGGGAGCTGTTTTTT,CATRDREALTNTGELFF
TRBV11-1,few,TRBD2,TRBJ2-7,TGTGCCAGCAGCCCACTTCGGGTACGGGGGGAGACCTACGAGCAGTACTTC,CASSPLRVRGETYEQYF
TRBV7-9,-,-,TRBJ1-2,TGTGCCAGCAGCTTACCGGTTGGGGGCAGCTATGGCTACACCTTC,CASSLPVGGSYGYTF
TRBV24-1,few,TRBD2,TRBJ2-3,TGTGCCACCAGCCCGGGGAGGGACACAGATACGCAGTATTTT,CATSPGRDTDTQYF
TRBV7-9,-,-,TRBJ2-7,TGTGCCAGCACCGTCGCTGGGCAGGCCCCCAACGAGCAGTACTTC,CASTVAGQAPNEQYF
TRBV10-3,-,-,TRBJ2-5,TGTGCCATCAGTGAGTCGACAGGTATAGAGACCCAGTACTTC,CAISESTGIETQYF
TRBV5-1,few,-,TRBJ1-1,TGCGCCAGCAGCCTAATAAATCCCCAGTATGAAGCTTTCTTT,CASSLINPQYEAFF
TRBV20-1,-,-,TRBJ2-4,TGCAGTGCTAGAGAGGGTTTACTAGCCAAAAACATTCAGTACTTC,CSAREGLLAKNIQYF
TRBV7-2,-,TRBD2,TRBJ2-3,TGTGCCAGCAGCCGAGCTCCAGCGGGGAAGGCAGATACGCAGTATTTT,CASSRAPAGKADTQYF
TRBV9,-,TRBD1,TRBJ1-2,TGTGCCAGCAGCGCGGGACAGGGTTTAAGTGGCTACACCTTC,CASSAGQGLSGYTF
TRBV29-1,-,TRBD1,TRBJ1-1,TGCAGCGTGGAACAGGGGGCCCGGACTGAAGCTTTCTTT,CSVEQGARTEAFF
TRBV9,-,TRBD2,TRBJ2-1,TGTGCCAGCAGCGTAGTGGGCGGGGGGGCCTCCAATGAGCAGTTCTTC,CASSVVGGGASNEQFF
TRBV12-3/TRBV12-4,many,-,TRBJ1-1,TGTGCCAGCAGCCCTAGAACGGGGGTCACTGAAGCTTTCTTT,CASSPRTGVTEAFF
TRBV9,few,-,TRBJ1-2,TGTGCCAGCAGCGATTACCTTGGGCAGGGCTATGGCTACACCTTC,CASSDYLGQGYGYTF